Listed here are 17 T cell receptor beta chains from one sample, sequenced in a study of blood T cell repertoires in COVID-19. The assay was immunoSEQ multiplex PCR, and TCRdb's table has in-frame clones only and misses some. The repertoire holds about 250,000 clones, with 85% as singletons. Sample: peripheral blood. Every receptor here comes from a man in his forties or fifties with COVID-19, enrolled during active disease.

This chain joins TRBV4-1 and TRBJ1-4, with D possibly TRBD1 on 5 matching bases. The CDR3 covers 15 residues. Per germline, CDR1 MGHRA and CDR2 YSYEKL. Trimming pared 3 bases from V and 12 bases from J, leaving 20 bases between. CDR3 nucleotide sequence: TGCGCCAGCAGCCACCCGACAGCCTCGGAGGGCGAACTGTTTTTT. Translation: CASSHPTASEGELFF.

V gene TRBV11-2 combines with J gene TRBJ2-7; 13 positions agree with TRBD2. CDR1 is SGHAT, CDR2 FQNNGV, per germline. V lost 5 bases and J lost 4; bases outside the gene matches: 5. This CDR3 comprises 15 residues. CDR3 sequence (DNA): TGTGCCAGCAGCGTAATACTAGCGGGGGGGTACGAGCAGTACTTC. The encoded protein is CASSVILAGGYEQYF.

The CDR3 here is CASSFPGRGVLKQFF. The CDR3 nucleotides are TGTGCCAGCAGTTTCCCGGGCAGGGGCGTGTTAAAGCAGTTCTTC. The chain is built from TRBV27 and TRBJ2-1; weak D call: TRBD1 (6 bases). The CDR3 is 15 residues long. Trimming shortened V by 3 bases and J by 11 bases, and 20 bases separated the two germline ends. CDR1 is MNHEY, CDR2 SMNVEV, per germline (reference sequence).

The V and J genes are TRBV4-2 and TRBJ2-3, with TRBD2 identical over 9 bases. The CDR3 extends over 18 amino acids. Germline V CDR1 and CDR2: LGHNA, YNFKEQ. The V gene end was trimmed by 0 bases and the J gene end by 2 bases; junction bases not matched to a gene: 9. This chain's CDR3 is CASSQEGWTSATTDTQYF. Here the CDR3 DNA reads TGTGCCAGCAGCCAAGAAGGTTGGACTAGCGCAACCACAGATACGCAGTATTTT.

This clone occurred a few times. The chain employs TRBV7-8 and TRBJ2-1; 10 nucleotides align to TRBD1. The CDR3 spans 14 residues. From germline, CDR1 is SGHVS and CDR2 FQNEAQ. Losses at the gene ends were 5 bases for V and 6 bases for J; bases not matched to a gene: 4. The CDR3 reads CASSPRDRGNEQFF. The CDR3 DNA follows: TGTGCCAGCAGCCCCCGGGACAGGGGCAATGAGCAGTTCTTC.

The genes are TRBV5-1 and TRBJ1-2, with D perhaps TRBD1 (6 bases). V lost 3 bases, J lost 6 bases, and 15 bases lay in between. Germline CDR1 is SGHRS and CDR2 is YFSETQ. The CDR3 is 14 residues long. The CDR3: CASSSNQGFDGYTF. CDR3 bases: TGCGCCAGCAGCTCTAACCAGGGGTTCGATGGCTACACCTTC.

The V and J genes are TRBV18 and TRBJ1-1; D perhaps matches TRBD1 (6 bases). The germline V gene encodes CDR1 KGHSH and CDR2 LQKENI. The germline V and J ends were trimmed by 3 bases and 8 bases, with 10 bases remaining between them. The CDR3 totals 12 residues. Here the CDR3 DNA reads TGTGCCAGCTCACCGGGTGGGGGCGAAGCTTTCTTT. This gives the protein CASSPGGGEAFF.

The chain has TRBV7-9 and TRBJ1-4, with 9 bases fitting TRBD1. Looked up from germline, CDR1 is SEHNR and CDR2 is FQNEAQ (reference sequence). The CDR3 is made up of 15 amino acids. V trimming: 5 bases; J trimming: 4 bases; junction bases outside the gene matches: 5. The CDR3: CASSIDRGFNEKLFF. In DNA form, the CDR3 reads TGTGCCAGCAGCATTGACAGGGGGTTTAATGAAAAACTGTTTTTT.

The CDR3 reads CASSLGGANTGELFF. CDR3 in DNA: TGTGCCAGCAGCTTAGGGGGGGCGAACACCGGGGAGCTGTTTTTT. V gene TRBV7-6 combines with J gene TRBJ2-2, with D possibly being TRBD2 (6 bases). V was shortened by 1 base and J by 0 bases, with 6 bases between the two germline ends. This CDR3 is 15 amino acids long. Germline values: CDR1 SGHVS, CDR2 FNYEAQ.

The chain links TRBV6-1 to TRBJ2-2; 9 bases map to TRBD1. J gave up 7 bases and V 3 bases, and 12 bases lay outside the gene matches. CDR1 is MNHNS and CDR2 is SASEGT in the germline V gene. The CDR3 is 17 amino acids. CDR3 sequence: CASSERPGQGFLGELFF. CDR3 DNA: TGTGCCAGCAGTGAGCGCCCGGGACAGGGTTTCCTCGGGGAGCTGTTTTTT.

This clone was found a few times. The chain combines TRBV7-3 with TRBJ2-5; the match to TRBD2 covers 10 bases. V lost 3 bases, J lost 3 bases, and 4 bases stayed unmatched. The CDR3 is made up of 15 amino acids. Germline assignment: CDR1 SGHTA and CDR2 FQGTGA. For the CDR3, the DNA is TGTGCCAGCAGCTTTGGGACTAGCGCTAAAGAGACCCAGTACTTC. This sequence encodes CASSFGTSAKETQYF.

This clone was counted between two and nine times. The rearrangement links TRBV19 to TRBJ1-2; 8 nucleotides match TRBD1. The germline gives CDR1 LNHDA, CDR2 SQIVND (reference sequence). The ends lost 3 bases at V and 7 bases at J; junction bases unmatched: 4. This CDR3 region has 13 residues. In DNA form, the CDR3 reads TGTGCCAGTAGTATGAACAGGGGGGTTGGCTACACCTTC. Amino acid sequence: CASSMNRGVGYTF.

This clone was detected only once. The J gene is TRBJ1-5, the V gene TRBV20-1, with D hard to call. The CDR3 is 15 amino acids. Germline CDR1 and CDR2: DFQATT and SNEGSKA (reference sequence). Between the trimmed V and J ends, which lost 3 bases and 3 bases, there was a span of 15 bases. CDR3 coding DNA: TGCAGTGCTAGTTCACCGGGAGATTTCAATCAGCCCCAGCATTTT. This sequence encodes CSASSPGDFNQPQHF.

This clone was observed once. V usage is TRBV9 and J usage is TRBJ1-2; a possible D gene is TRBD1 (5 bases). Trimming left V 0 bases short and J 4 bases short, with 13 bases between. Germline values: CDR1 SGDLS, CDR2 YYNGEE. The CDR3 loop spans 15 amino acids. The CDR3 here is CASSVATDLSYGYTF. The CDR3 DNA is TGTGCCAGCAGCGTAGCGACAGATCTCTCCTATGGCTACACCTTC.

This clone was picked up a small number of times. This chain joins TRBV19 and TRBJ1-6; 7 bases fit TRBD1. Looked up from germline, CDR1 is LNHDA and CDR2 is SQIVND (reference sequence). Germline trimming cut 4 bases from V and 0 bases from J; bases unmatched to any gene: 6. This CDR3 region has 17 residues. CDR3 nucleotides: TGTGCCAGTAGTACCCCGACAGGGAGCTCCTATAATTCACCCCTCCACTTT. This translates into CASSTPTGSSYNSPLHF. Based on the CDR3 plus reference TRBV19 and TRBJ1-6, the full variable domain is DGGITQSPKYLFRKEGQNVTLSCEQNLNHDAMYWYRQDPGQGLRLIYYSQIVNDFQKGDIAEGYSVSREKKESFPLTVTSAQKNPTAFYLCASSTPTGSSYNSPLHFGNGTRLTVT.

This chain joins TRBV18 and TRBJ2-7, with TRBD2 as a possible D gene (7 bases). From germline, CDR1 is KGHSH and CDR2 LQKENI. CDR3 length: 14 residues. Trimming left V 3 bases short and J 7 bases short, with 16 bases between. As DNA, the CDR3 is TGTGCCAGCTCACCGGTGGGGGGGCCGGGAGAGCAGTACTTC. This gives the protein CASSPVGGPGEQYF. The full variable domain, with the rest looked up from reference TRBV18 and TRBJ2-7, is NAGVMQNPRHLVRRRGQEARLRCSPMKGHSHVYWYRQLPEEGLKFMVYLQKENIIDESGMPKERFSAEFPKEGPSILRIQQVVRGDSAAYFCASSPVGGPGEQYFGPGTRLTVT.

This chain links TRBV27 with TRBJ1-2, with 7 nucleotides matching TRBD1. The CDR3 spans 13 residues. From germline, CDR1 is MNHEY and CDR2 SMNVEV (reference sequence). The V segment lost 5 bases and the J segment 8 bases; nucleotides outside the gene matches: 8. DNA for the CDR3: TGTGCCAGCAGTCCAACGACAGGGTACGGCTACACCTTC. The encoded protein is CASSPTTGYGYTF.